This is a list of T cell receptor beta chains from one sample in a study of PD-1 blockade in classical Hodgkin lymphoma. Only in-frame clones appear in the TCRdb table, and some are missing; sequencing was by immunoSEQ multiplex PCR. The sample lists over 20,000 clones; around 73% were seen once. This specimen consisted of peripheral blood mononuclear cells (PBMCs), obtained before the second cycle of nivolumab. These receptors were obtained from a human donor with classical Hodgkin lymphoma. Each CDR3 is given with its conserved first and last residue.

TRBJ2-3,TRBV6-1,CATRLAGGGDTQYF
TRBJ1-4,TRBV6-6,CASSYDRGSVNEKLFF
TRBJ1-5,TRBV27,CASSVQGISNQPQHF
TRBJ1-2,TRBV4-1,CASSPHSNRKTYGYTF
TRBJ2-7,TRBV19,CASSTGVLYEQYF
TRBJ2-3,TRBV6-4,CASSDSSLAVTDTQYF
TRBJ2-1,TRBV28,CASTKLAATYNEQFF
TRBJ2-7,TRBV5-1,CASSWGQGRDEQYF
TRBJ2-2,TRBV11-2,CASSLELSRRNGELFF
TRBJ2-1,TRBV11-3,CASSLAVYNEQFF
TRBJ1-3,TRBV10-3,CAISDPSGNTIYF
TRBJ1-1,TRBV4-1,CASSQGLGGSGNTEAFF
TRBJ2-3,TRBV7-9,CASSLGTSGTDTQYF
TRBJ2-7,TRBV5-4,CASSSSSGSSYEQYF
TRBJ2-1,TRBV6-6,CASRQASGSFVQFF
TRBJ2-7,TRBV5-1,CASKGGGSGHEQYF
TRBJ2-5,TRBV19,CASSIDRGSGSETQYF
TRBJ2-5,TRBV7-2,CASSSLLAPQETQYF
TRBJ2-7,TRBV5-1,CASRPRDTVSYEQYF
TRBJ1-4,TRBV6-5,CASRLDSNEKLFF
TRBJ2-7,TRBV15,CATSREDDSYEQYF
TRBJ2-1,TRBV28,CASSPLPGEALDEQFF
TRBJ2-1,TRBV18,CASSPTGLALHNEQFF
TRBJ2-7,TRBV15,CATSSSGLAGGYEQYF
TRBJ2-3,TRBV5-6,CASKGVKDTQYF
TRBJ1-2,TRBV29-1,CSVADGEMYGYTF
TRBJ1-5,TRBV2,CASSDDWVGNQPQHF
TRBJ2-7,TRBV6-5,CASSASGTGPYEQYF
TRBJ1-2,TRBV18,CASSPPLGWDYGYTF
TRBJ2-7,TRBV18,CASSSTSGNEQYF
TRBJ2-2,TRBV5-1,CASRPPRTGGETGELFF
TRBJ2-4,TRBV15,CATSGSSGGFAKNIQYF
TRBJ2-4,TRBV6-1,CASSEAGQRTSGSSKNIQYF
TRBJ2-1,TRBV11-3,CASSLGAGLEQFF
TRBJ2-2,TRBV11-2,CASKLAGVNTGELFF
TRBJ1-3,TRBV4-1,CASSQPKQDPGNTIYF
TRBJ2-5,TRBV6-6,CASSHRRGGRQETQYF
TRBJ2-1,TRBV7-9,CASSLSGANNEQFF
TRBJ2-7,TRBV4-1,CASSQVLTSGTSGRLYEQYF
TRBJ2-5,TRBV6-6,CASSYRQTQYF
TRBJ2-1,TRBV5-4,CASRTDAGVSYNEQFF
TRBJ2-7,TRBV27,CASSHPGQGSYEQYF
TRBJ1-1,TRBV7-2,CASRTLPTGITEAFF
TRBJ2-3,TRBV5-1,CASSLEWGDTQYF
TRBJ2-3,TRBV7-9,CASSPVESGSTDTQYF
TRBJ2-4,TRBV10-3,CAISGQPGKNIQYF
TRBJ2-3,TRBV5-1,CASSSGTGPSTDTQYF
TRBJ1-5,TRBV18,CASSPMAGLGNQPQHF
TRBJ2-2,TRBV2,CASMGGPGELFF
TRBJ1-5,TRBV18,CASSHLGQGSNQPQHF
TRBJ2-7,TRBV13,CASSYGTSGAYEQYF